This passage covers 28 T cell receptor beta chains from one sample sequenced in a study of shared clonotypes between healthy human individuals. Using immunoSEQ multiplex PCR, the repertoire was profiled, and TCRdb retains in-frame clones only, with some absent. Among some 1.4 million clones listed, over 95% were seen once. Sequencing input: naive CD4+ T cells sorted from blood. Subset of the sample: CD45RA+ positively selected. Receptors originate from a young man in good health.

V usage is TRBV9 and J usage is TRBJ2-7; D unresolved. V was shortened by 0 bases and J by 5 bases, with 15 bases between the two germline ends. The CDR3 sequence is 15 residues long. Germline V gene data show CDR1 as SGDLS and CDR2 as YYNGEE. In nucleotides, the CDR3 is TGTGCCAGCAGCGTAGATAGTGGGTTCTTCGACGAGCAGTACTTC. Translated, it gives CASSVDSGFFDEQYF.

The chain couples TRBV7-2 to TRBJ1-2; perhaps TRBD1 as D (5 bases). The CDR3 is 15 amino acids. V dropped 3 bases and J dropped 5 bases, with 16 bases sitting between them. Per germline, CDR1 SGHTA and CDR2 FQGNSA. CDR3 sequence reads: CASSFPGAKIYGYTF. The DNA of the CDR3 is TGTGCCAGCAGCTTCCCCGGGGCCAAAATATATGGCTACACCTTC. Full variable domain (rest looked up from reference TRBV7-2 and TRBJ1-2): GAGVSQSPSNKVTEKGKDVELRCDPISGHTALYWYRQSLGQGLEFLIYFQGNSAPDKSGLPSDRFSAERTGGSVSTLTIQRTQQEDSAVYLCASSFPGAKIYGYTFGSGTRLTVV.

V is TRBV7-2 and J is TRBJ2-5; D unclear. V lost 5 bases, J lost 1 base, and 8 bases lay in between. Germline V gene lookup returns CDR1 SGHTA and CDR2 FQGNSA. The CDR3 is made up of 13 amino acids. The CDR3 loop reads CASSLRTQETQYF. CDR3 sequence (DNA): TGTGCCAGCAGCCTCCGGACCCAAGAGACCCAGTACTTC.

DNA for the CDR3: TGTGCCAGCAGTAACACTCCAGACGGTGTGAACACTGAAGCTTTCTTT. Amino acids: CASSNTPDGVNTEAFF. This sequence joins TRBV6-9 and TRBJ1-1; D gene unclear. The CDR3 length is 16 residues. CDR1 and CDR2 from the germline V gene are MNHGY and SVAAGI. Trimming cost V 5 bases and J 0 bases, with 16 bases left between them.

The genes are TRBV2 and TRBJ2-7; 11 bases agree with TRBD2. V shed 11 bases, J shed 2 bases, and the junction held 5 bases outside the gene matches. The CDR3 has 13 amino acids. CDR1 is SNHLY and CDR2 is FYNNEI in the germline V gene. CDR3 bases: TGTGCCGGAGGGACTAGCGGAACCTACGAGCAGTACTTC. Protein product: CAGGTSGTYEQYF.

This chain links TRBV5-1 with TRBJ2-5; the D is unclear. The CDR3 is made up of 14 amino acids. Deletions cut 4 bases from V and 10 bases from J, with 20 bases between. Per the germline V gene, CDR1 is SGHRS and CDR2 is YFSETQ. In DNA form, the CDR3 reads TGCGCCAGCAGCCCCGGGCCCGCCAGGAGCGACCAGTACTTC. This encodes CASSPGPARSDQYF.

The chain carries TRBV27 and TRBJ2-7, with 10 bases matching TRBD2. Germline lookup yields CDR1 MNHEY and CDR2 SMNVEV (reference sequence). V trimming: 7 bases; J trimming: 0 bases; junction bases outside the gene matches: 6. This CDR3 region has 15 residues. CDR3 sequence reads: CASILSSGSSYEQYF. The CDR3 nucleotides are TGTGCCAGCATCCTCTCTAGCGGGAGCTCCTACGAGCAGTACTTC.

The CDR3 coding sequence is TGTGCCAGCAAAACCCCTAGCACAGATACGCAGTATTTT. Protein sequence: CASKTPSTDTQYF. V usage is TRBV5-6 and J usage is TRBJ2-3; D gene ambiguous. Per the germline V gene, CDR1 is SGHDT and CDR2 is YYEEEE. The CDR3 sequence is 13 residues long. Trimming left V 6 bases short and J 0 bases short, with 8 bases between.

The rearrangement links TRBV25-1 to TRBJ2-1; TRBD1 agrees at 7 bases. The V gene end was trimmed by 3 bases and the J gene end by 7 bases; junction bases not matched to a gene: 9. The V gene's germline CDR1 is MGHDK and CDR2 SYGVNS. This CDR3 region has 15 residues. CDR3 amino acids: CASSELDRESNEQFF. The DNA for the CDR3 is TGTGCCAGCAGTGAGCTCGACAGGGAATCTAATGAGCAGTTCTTC. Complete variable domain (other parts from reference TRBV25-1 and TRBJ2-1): EADIYQTPRYLVIGTGKKITLECSQTMGHDKMYWYQQDPGMELHLIHYSYGVNSTEKGDLSSESTVSRIRTEHFPLTLESARPSHTSQYLCASSELDRESNEQFFGPGTRLTVL.

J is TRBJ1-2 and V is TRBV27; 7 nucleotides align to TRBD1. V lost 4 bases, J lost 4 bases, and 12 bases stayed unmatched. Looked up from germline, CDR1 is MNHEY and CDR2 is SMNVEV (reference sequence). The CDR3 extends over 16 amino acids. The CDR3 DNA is TGTGCCAGCAGTTCCCTTGGGACAGCTAACCTCTATGGCTACACCTTC. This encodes CASSSLGTANLYGYTF.

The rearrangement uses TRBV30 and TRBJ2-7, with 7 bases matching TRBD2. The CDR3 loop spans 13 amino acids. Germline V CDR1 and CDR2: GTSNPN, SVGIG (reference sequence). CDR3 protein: CAVAGVPSYEQYF. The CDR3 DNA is TGTGCTGTCGCGGGGGTGCCCTCCTACGAGCAGTACTTC.

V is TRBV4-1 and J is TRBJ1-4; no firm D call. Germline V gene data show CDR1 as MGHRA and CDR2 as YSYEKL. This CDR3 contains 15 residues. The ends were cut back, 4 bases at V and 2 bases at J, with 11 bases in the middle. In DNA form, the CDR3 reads TGCGCCAGCAGCCTCGTCCCAGCTACTAATGAAAAACTGTTTTTT. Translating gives CASSLVPATNEKLFF.

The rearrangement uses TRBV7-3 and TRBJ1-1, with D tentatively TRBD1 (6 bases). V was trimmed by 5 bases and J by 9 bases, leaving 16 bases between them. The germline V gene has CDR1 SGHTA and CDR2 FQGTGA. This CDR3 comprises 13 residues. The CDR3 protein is CASSPRPGHKAFF. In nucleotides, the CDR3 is TGTGCCAGCAGCCCGCGACCGGGACACAAAGCTTTCTTT.

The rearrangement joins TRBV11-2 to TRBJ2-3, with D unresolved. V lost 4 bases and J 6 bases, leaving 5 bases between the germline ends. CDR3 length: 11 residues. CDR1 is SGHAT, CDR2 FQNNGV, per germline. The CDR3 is CASSSPDTQYF. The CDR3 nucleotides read TGTGCCAGCAGCTCGCCGGATACGCAGTATTTT.

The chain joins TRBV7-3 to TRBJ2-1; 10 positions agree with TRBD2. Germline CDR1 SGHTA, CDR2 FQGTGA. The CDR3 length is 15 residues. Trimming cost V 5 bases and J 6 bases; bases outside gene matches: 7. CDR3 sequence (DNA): TGTGCCAGCAGCCCAACGGCTAGCGGGAGCAATGAGCAGTTCTTC. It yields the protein CASSPTASGSNEQFF.

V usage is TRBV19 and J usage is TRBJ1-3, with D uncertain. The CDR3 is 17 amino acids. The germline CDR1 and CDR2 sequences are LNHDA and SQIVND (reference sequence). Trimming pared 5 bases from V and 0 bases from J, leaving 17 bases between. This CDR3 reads CASSLSGRMNSGNTIYF. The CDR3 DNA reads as TGTGCCAGTAGTCTCAGCGGACGGATGAACTCTGGAAACACCATATATTTT.

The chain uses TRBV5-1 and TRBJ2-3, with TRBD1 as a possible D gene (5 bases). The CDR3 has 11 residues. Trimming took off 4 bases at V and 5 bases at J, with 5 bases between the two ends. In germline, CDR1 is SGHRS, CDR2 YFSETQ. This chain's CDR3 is CASSDRDTQYF. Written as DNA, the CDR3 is TGCGCCAGCAGCGACAGAGATACGCAGTATTTT.

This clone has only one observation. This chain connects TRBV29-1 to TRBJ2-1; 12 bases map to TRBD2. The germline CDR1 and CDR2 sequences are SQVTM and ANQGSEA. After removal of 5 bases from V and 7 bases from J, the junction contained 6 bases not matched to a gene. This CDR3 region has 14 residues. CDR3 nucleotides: TGCAGCGTTACTAGCGGGAGGCTTTATAATGAGCAGTTCTTC. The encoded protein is CSVTSGRLYNEQFF.

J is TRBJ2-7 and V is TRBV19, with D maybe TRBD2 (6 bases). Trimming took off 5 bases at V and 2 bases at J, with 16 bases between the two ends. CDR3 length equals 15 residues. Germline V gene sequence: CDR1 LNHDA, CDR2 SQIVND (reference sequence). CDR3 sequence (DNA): TGTGCCAGTAGTCTCCCCGGAGCGGGTACCTACGAGCAGTACTTC. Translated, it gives CASSLPGAGTYEQYF.

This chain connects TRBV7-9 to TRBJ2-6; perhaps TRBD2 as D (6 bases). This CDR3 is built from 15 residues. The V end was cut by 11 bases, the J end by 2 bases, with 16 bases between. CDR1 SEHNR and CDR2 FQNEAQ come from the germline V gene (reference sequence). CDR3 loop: CAAKMGGTGANVLTF. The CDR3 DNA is TGTGCCGCCAAGATGGGGGGTACTGGGGCCAACGTCCTGACTTTC. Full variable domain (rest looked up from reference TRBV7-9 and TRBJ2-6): DTGVSQNPRHKITKRGQNVTFRCDPISEHNRLYWYRQTLGQGPEFLTYFQNEAQLEKSRLLSDRFSAERPKGSFSTLEIQRTEQGDSAMYLCAAKMGGTGANVLTFGAGSRLTVL.

The CDR3 DNA is TGTGCCAGCAGCGGGGACGAGAATGAAAAACTGTTTTTT. Residues: CASSGDENEKLFF. The chain carries TRBV5-4 and TRBJ1-4, with a weak D call TRBD1 (5 bases). Germline V gene lookup returns CDR1 SGHNT and CDR2 YYREEE (reference sequence). The CDR3 sequence is 13 residues long. V was pared by 4 bases and J by 5 bases, with 9 bases between.

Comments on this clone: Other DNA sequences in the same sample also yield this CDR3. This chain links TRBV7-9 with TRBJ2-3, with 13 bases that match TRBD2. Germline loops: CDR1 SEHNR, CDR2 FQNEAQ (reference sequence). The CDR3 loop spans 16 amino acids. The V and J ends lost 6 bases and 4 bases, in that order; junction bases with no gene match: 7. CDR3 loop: CASSPGLAGVSDTQYF. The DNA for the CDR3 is TGTGCCAGCAGTCCCGGACTAGCGGGAGTATCAGATACGCAGTATTTT.

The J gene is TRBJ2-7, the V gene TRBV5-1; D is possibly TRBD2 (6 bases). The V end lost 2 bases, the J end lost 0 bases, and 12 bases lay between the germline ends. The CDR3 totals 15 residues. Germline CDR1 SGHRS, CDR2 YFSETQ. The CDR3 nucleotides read TGCGCCAGCAGCTTAGATCGCGGGAACTCCTACGAGCAGTACTTC. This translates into CASSLDRGNSYEQYF.

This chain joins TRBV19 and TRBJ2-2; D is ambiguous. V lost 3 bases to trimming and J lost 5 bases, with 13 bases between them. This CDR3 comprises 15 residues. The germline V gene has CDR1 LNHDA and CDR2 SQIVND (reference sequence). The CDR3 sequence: CASSMLGSETGELFF. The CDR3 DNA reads TGTGCCAGTAGTATGTTGGGGTCGGAGACCGGGGAGCTGTTTTTT.

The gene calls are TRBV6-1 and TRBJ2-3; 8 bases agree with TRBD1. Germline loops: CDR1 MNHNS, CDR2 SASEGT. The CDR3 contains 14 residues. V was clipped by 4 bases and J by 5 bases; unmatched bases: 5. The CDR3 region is CASSGGTGKDTQYF. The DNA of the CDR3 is TGTGCCAGCAGTGGTGGGACAGGAAAAGATACGCAGTATTTT.

The CDR3 spells CASRTTGGLYEQYF. CDR3 in DNA: TGTGCCAGCCGAACGACAGGGGGCCTCTACGAGCAGTACTTC. The chain employs TRBV6-5 and TRBJ2-7; 10 bases map to TRBD1. The CDR3 runs to 14 residues. The germline V gene has CDR1 MNHEY and CDR2 SVGAGI. V dropped 8 bases and J dropped 3; count of bases not matched to a gene: 7.

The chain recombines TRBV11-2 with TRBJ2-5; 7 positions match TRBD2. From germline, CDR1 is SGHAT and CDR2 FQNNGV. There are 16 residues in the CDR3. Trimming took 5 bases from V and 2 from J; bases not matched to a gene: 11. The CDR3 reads CASSQSGNRLQETQYF. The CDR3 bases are TGTGCCAGCAGCCAAAGCGGGAATCGGTTACAAGAGACCCAGTACTTC.

The CDR3 reads CASSPGPGGETQYF. In DNA, the CDR3 is TGTGCCAGCAGCCCTGGACCTGGAGGGGAGACCCAGTACTTC. The chain employs TRBV7-7 and TRBJ2-5, with D perhaps matching TRBD2 (6 bases). Trimming removed 5 bases from V and 5 bases from J, with 15 bases in between. From germline, CDR1 is SSHAT and CDR2 FNYEAQ (reference sequence). The CDR3 sequence is 14 residues long.